This T cell receptor (beta chain) was captured in a study of technical replicates of blood from a handful of donors. This CDR3 is built from 13 residues. Looked up from germline, CDR1 is GTSNPN and CDR2 is SVGIG (reference sequence). V was clipped by 3 bases and J by 0 bases; unmatched bases: 1. Generated by immunoSEQ multiplex PCR, the TCRdb table keeps only in-frame clones and is missing some. The sample records approximately 68,000 clones, about 97% being singletons. The V and J genes are TRBV30 and TRBJ1-1, with 7 nucleotides matching TRBD1. The source is a human donor in good health. Sequencing input: T cells isolated from PBMCs. CDR3 loop: CAWRGQMNTEAFF. CDR3 coding DNA: TGTGCCTGGAGGGGACAGATGAACACTGAAGCTTTCTTT.